This TCR beta chain was captured by sequencing in a study of blood T cells in healthy people across ages (dated by TCRdb to 2014 to 2015). Some background on the complete study: In model experiments, template switching captured about one uniquely barcoded TCR beta cDNA molecule for every two T cells. The study measured age-related changes in TCR beta repertoire diversity using deep sequencing normalized with unique cDNA molecular identifiers. The donors were split into four age groups: young (average around 17 years), middle-aged (39), aged (over 55) and long-lived (approximately 80). To avoid experimental bias, donors of different ages were distributed randomly across sequencing lanes. The study analyzed two additional independent replicas of 1 million unique cDNA reads from the same blood draw for two donors, one aged 18 to 30 and one aged 80 or older. Study-level results and caveats: Compared with the aged group, the long-lived group had more naive CD4+ T cells, fewer expanded clones and increased TCR diversity, suggesting age selection. As age increased, observed TCR beta diversity per million T cells dropped in a roughly linear way, and a significant reduction was already evident by age 40. Estimates of total diversity from one million sequenced T cells were regarded as lower bounds and underestimates. Because the CMV infection status of the donors was unknown, age-related changes in expanded clonotypes may potentially have been confounded. Because profiling used bulk unsorted PBMCs, naive and antigen-experienced compartments could not be compared conclusively. There was a strong correlation between observed TCR beta diversity and the percentage of naive T cells measured by flow cytometry.

The method behind the library was 5' RACE. Sequencing used an Illumina HiSeq 2500. The second PCR ran for roughly 7 to 12 cycles and used a J-beta primer mix along with a sample-barcoded 5' primer. A unique molecular identifier was introduced onto each TCR beta cDNA molecule by a template-switch 5' adaptor carrying 12 random nucleotides. Each sample yielded at least 2.5 million CDR3-containing paired-end reads. First-strand cDNA was synthesized from all RNA with the Mint cDNA synthesis kit, primed by a TRBC-specific oligonucleotide. Following uracil-DNA glycosylase treatment, a first 18-cycle PCR with universal primers M1SS and BC2_uni_R was performed on all cDNA. In the original analysis: Each sample was normalized by randomly selecting 1 million high-quality reads, each carrying a distinct molecular identifier. Reads with shared molecular identifiers were discarded instead of being binned into consensus sequences. MiTCR, with a Q25 quality threshold and the strictest error-elimination algorithm, was used for CDR3 identification, clonotype clustering and error correction. A nonparametric unseen species model with Euler transformation was used to estimate a lower bound on total TCR beta diversity. The public reads were run again by TCRdb, first through fastp at Q25 and then through MiXCR, and only productive beta chains were kept. When rows share a CDR3 protein, they turn into one entry using the most common DNA and genes. These V and J calls originate from TCRdb's pipeline instead of the authors' own analysis. Within this sample are approximately 800,000 distinct CDR3 sequences, with 46% of them counted one time only. The ten largest clones take up about a sixth of the sample.

In the case of this clonotype: There is no known antigen for this receptor. No much larger clonotype is one base removed from it; base qualities were not supplied.

From the cysteine through the phenylalanine, the CDR3 covers 16 amino acids. The CDR3 DNA has 48 bases and is translated from base 1. Reading the germline V gene gives CDR1 SGHVS and CDR2 FNYEAQ. V is trimmed back by 1 base and J by 5 bases, and the junction contains 4 bases that no gene match accounts for. The 35 to 40 donors, aged 6 to 90 years, were systemically healthy Caucasian individuals from Russia. About 10 milliliters of peripheral blood were drawn from each donor into EDTA-treated Vacutainer tubes. Ficoll-Paque density-gradient centrifugation was used to isolate PBMCs, with at least 7 million per sample. Total RNA, at least 6 micrograms per sample, was extracted from PBMCs with Trizol reagent. For every donor, an aliquot of PBMCs went through flow cytometry to measure the percentages of naive CD45RAhigh/CD27high T cells.

Sequenced material: blood. The chain was built from TRBV7-6 and TRBJ2-5, with 13 bases matching TRBD2. This receptor was taken from a man aged 80 or over in good health. The DNA is as follows: TGTGCCAGCAGCTTAGGGGGACTAGCGGGATCTGAGACCCAGTACTTC. Its product reads: CASSLGGLAGSETQYF.